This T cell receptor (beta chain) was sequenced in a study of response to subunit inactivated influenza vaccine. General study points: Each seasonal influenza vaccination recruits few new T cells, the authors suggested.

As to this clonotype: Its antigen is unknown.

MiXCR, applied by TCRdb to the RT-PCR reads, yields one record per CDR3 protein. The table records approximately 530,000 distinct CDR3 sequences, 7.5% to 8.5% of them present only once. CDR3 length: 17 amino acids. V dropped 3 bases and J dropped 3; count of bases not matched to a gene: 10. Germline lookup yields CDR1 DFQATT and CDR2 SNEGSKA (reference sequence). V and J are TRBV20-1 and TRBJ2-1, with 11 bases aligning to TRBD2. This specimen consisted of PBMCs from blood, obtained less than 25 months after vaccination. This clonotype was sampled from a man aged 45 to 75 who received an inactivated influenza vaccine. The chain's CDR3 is CSASAELAGAFYNEQFF. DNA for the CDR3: TGCAGTGCTAGTGCGGAACTAGCGGGAGCTTTCTACAATGAGCAGTTCTTC.